The 31 T cell receptor beta chains below were found in one sample sequenced in a study of T cell responses to AZD1222 COVID-19 vaccine. The protocol was immunoSEQ multiplex PCR, while the TCRdb copy is restricted to in-frame clones and leaves out a portion. The sample consists of 95,000 to 150,000 clones, approximately 90% of them appearing once. The sequencing used peripheral blood, collected on day 0 of AZD1222 vaccination. The receptors here all came from an adult in good health.

This clone was counted a few times. V and J are TRBV12-3 or TRBV12-4 and TRBJ2-2; D ambiguous. The CDR3 is 13 amino acids. The germline V and J ends were trimmed by 1 base and 5 bases, with 5 bases remaining between them. The CDR3 sequence: CASSLDRTGELFF. The CDR3 DNA reads as TGTGCCAGCAGTTTAGACAGAACCGGGGAGCTGTTTTTT.

The rearrangement joins TRBV5-6 to TRBJ1-2; TRBD1 matches 9 bases. Germline V CDR1 and CDR2: SGHDT, YYEEEE. V lost 4 bases and J lost 8; bases outside the gene matches: 6. CDR3 size: 13 residues. Here the CDR3 reads CASSPSDRGGYTF. The CDR3 DNA reads as TGTGCCAGCAGCCCGTCGGACAGGGGCGGCTACACCTTC. Together with reference TRBV5-6 and TRBJ1-2, the CDR3 gives the full variable domain: DAGVTQSPTHLIKTRGQQVTLRCSPKSGHDTVSWYQQALGQGPQFIFQYYEEEERQRGNFPDRFSGHQFPNYSSELNVNALLLGDSALYLCASSPSDRGGYTFGSGTRLTVV.

The table lists this clone with a count of one. The rearrangement uses TRBV6-5 and TRBJ1-5; D is unclear. The length of the CDR3 is 13 residues. The germline V gene has CDR1 MNHEY and CDR2 SVGAGI. Trimming left V 3 bases short and J 4 bases short, with 7 bases between. CDR3 loop: CASSYNPNQPQHF. Here the CDR3 DNA reads TGTGCCAGCAGTTATAACCCGAATCAGCCCCAGCATTTT.

The rearrangement uses TRBV11-3 and TRBJ1-1, with a tentative D call TRBD1 (5 bases). V was pared by 4 bases and J by 7 bases, with 19 bases between. CDR3 size: 15 residues. Germline values: CDR1 SGHNT, CDR2 YENEEA. CDR3 region: CASSSATARIREAFF. CDR3 nucleotide sequence: TGTGCCAGCAGCTCAGCGACAGCCCGAATCCGTGAAGCTTTCTTT.

The chain combines TRBV4-1 with TRBJ1-2, with D perhaps matching TRBD1 (5 bases). The CDR3 consists of 15 residues. In germline, CDR1 is MGHRA, CDR2 YSYEKL. V was pared by 0 bases and J by 4 bases, with 12 bases between. The CDR3 DNA reads as TGCGCCAGCAGCCAAGAACCAGGGCCTGGCTATGGCTACACCTTC. The encoded protein is CASSQEPGPGYGYTF.

The chain carries TRBV7-8 and TRBJ2-4; D is unclear. Germline V gives CDR1 SGHVS, CDR2 FQNEAQ. Trimming left V 3 bases short and J 5 bases short, with 11 bases between. There are 14 residues in the CDR3. CDR3 sequence (DNA): TGTGCCAGCAGCTTTTTCGGTGGGGAAAACATTCAGTACTTC. Translation gives CASSFFGGENIQYF.

The chain uses TRBV7-9 and TRBJ1-2; 11 nucleotides line up with TRBD1. Germline CDR1 is SEHNR and CDR2 is FQNEAQ (reference sequence). Trimming removed 3 bases from V and 2 bases from J; junction bases left unmatched: 2. CDR3 length: 15 amino acids. This chain's CDR3 is CASSFWTGGNYGYTF. The CDR3 DNA reads as TGTGCCAGCAGCTTTTGGACAGGGGGCAACTATGGCTACACCTTC.

The chain links TRBV4-3 to TRBJ2-1; D tentatively reads TRBD1 or TRBD2 (5 bases each). V lost 0 bases and J 3 bases, leaving 12 bases between the germline ends. CDR1 LGHNA and CDR2 YSLEER come from the germline V gene. The CDR3 extends over 16 amino acids. The CDR3 bases are TGCGCCAGCAGCCAAGATCACAGCGGACACTACAATGAGCAGTTCTTC. Translation: CASSQDHSGHYNEQFF.

This chain joins TRBV3-1 (or the pseudogene TRBV3-2) and TRBJ1-1; D gene uncertain. Per germline, CDR1 LGHDT and CDR2 YNNKEL (reference sequence). The CDR3 runs 12 residues. V was cut by 5 bases and J by 6 bases, with 10 bases left in between. The CDR3 nucleotides read TGTGCCAGCAGCGGTGGGGAATCTGAAGCTTTCTTT. It translates to CASSGGESEAFF.

This clone showed up just once. One end of the junction fails to match germline, which may point to a read error. The chain recombines TRBV7-7 with TRBJ2-1; 12 nucleotides align to TRBD2. CDR3 length: 14 residues. The germline CDR1 and CDR2 sequences are SSHAT and FNYEAQ (reference sequence). Here the CDR3 reads CASSLILAGGEQFF. The CDR3 DNA is TGTGCTAGCAGCTTAATTCTAGCGGGGGGGGAGCAGTTCTTC.

With respect to this clone: Germline is not matched at one junction end, which may reflect a read error. The chain recombines TRBV9 with TRBJ2-2; unclear D gene. The CDR3 is 15 residues long. From germline, CDR1 is SGDLS and CDR2 YYNGEE. DNA for the CDR3: TGTGCCAGCGGCGTAGTTCCTGGGTCCACCGGGGAGCTGTTTTTT. Residues: CASGVVPGSTGELFF.

This chain joins TRBV11-1 and TRBJ2-2; 8 nucleotides line up with TRBD2. Trimming cost V 3 bases and J 5 bases; bases outside gene matches: 5. CDR1 is SGHAT, CDR2 FQDESV, per germline (reference sequence). This CDR3 comprises 15 residues. The CDR3 DNA reads as TGTGCCAGCAGCTTCGGAGCGGGAGTGACCGGGGAGCTGTTTTTT. It codes for CASSFGAGVTGELFF.

The V gene is TRBV11-2, the J gene TRBJ1-1; 9 positions match TRBD1. The CDR3 has 13 amino acids. V gave up 1 base and J gave up 11 bases; unmatched junction bases: 5. The germline V gene encodes CDR1 SGHAT and CDR2 FQNNGV. CDR3 sequence (DNA): TGTGCCAGCAGCTTAGGACAGGGGGGAGGGGCTTTCTTT. Translating it yields CASSLGQGGGAFF.

The J gene is TRBJ2-1, the V gene TRBV7-8; D is unresolved. Germline CDR1 and CDR2: SGHVS and FQNEAQ. The CDR3 runs to 14 residues. Trimming left V 3 bases short and J 7 bases short, with 13 bases between. DNA for the CDR3: TGTGCCAGCAGCTTGCGTCCGTGGGTTAATGAGCAGTTCTTC. Protein: CASSLRPWVNEQFF.

The CDR3 sequence is CASSLTGSPNYGYTF. CDR3 in DNA: TGTGCCAGCAGCCTGACAGGGTCCCCTAACTATGGCTACACCTTC. The genes are TRBV28 and TRBJ1-2; 7 nucleotides agree with TRBD1. V shed 6 bases and J 0 bases; nucleotides not matched to a gene: 7. The CDR3 sequence is 15 residues long. Germline CDR1 MDHEN, CDR2 SYDVKM.

This clone was recorded only once. The chain links TRBV30 to TRBJ1-2; D may be TRBD1 (5 bases). CDR3 length: 15 amino acids. With 0 bases removed from V and 4 bases from J, the gap between germline ends came to 15 bases. Germline assignment: CDR1 GTSNPN and CDR2 SVGIG (reference sequence). CDR3 amino acids: CAWSVFVGHLYGYTF. The CDR3 DNA is TGTGCCTGGAGTGTATTTGTTGGACATCTCTATGGCTACACCTTC. Looking up the rest from reference TRBV30 and TRBJ1-2 gives the full variable domain: SQTIHQWPATLVQPVGSPLSLECTVEGTSNPNLYWYRQAAGRGLQLLFYSVGIGQISSEVPQNLSASRPQDRQFILSSKKLLLSDSGFYLCAWSVFVGHLYGYTFGSGTRLTVV.

The rearrangement links TRBV6-6 to TRBJ1-2; the D gene is possibly TRBD1 (6 bases). This CDR3 comprises 15 residues. With 5 bases removed from V and 6 bases from J, the gap between germline ends came to 19 bases. Per germline, CDR1 MNHNY and CDR2 SVGAGI (reference sequence). The CDR3 DNA sequence: TGTGCCAGCAGTCATTCGCGGGGGGGCGCGGATGGCTACACCTTC. This gives the protein CASSHSRGGADGYTF.

This chain's CDR3 is CASSIRGTSGRNEQFF. The CDR3 coding sequence is TGTGCCAGTAGTATTCGGGGGACTAGCGGGAGAAATGAGCAGTTCTTC. This chain connects TRBV19 to TRBJ2-1; 14 positions agree with TRBD2. This CDR3 region has 16 residues. Germline V gene data show CDR1 as LNHDA and CDR2 as SQIVND (reference sequence). With 3 bases clipped from V and 7 bases from J, the junction kept 5 bases outside the gene matches.

The chain has TRBV4-1 and TRBJ1-1; D uncertain. Between the trimmed V and J ends, which lost 5 bases and 2 bases, there was a span of 6 bases. Germline CDR1 and CDR2: MGHRA and YSYEKL. CDR3 length: 12 residues. The CDR3 DNA follows: TGCGCCAGCAGCAATATTAACACTGAAGCTTTCTTT. Translation: CASSNINTEAFF.

V usage is TRBV11-2 and J usage is TRBJ1-3; D gene ambiguous. This CDR3 has 15 amino acids. Germline loops: CDR1 SGHAT, CDR2 FQNNGV. Trimming took off 6 bases at V and 2 bases at J, with 14 bases between the two ends. The DNA of the CDR3 is TGTGCCAGCAGAAGAGCAGGAGGCGCTGGAAACACCATATATTTT. Translating gives CASRRAGGAGNTIYF.

This clone was seen only once. This chain joins TRBV18 and TRBJ2-6; the D call may be TRBD1 or TRBD2 (5 bases each). V lost 4 bases, J lost 0 bases, and 16 bases lay in between. Germline V gives CDR1 KGHSH, CDR2 LQKENI. The CDR3 length is 18 residues. In nucleotides, the CDR3 is TGTGCCAGCTCACTGGGAGTCAGGGCCCTCTCTGGGGCCAACGTCCTGACTTTC. It translates to CASSLGVRALSGANVLTF.

There are a few counts of this clone. The chain combines TRBV5-6 with TRBJ1-2; D is ambiguous. The CDR3 sequence is 11 residues long. Germline V gene lookup returns CDR1 SGHDT and CDR2 YYEEEE. V was clipped by 0 bases and J by 11 bases, with 8 bases between them. The CDR3 bases are TGTGCCAGCAGCTTGGACAGCCATTACACCTTC. It is translated as CASSLDSHYTF.

V gene TRBV7-2 combines with J gene TRBJ1-5; 10 nucleotides match TRBD1. This CDR3 region has 16 residues. Germline CDR1 SGHTA, CDR2 FQGNSA. The V and J ends lost 1 base and 2 bases, in that order; junction bases with no gene match: 2. Here the CDR3 reads CASSLGGTGGNQPQHF. In nucleotides, the CDR3 is TGTGCCAGCAGCTTAGGTGGGACAGGGGGCAATCAGCCCCAGCATTTT.

On this clone: Distinct nucleotide sequences in the sample also encode this CDR3. This chain joins TRBV10-3 and TRBJ1-5; D is unclear. Germline CDR1 reads ENHRY; CDR2 reads SYGVKD. CDR3 length equals 14 residues. Trimming took 3 bases from V and 0 from J, leaving 6 bases between them. The CDR3 DNA reads TGTGCCATCAGTGAAGGTGTTAGCAATCAGCCCCAGCATTTT. Translated: CAISEGVSNQPQHF.

The J gene is TRBJ2-3, the V gene TRBV6-5; D unresolved. The CDR3 consists of 14 residues. CDR1 MNHEY and CDR2 SVGAGI come from the germline V gene. The ends were cut back, 0 bases at V and 4 bases at J, with 8 bases in the middle. CDR3 region: CASSYSGDPDTQYF. The CDR3 region has the DNA TGTGCCAGCAGTTACTCGGGCGACCCAGATACGCAGTATTTT.

This clone came up once. This chain uses TRBV7-8 with TRBJ1-1; D is unclear. The length of the CDR3 is 15 residues. Germline V gene sequence: CDR1 SGHVS, CDR2 FQNEAQ. The V end lost 5 bases, the J end lost 4 bases, and 17 bases lay between the germline ends. The CDR3 reads CASSLTPELGTEAFF. CDR3 in DNA: TGTGCCAGCAGCCTGACCCCCGAGCTGGGCACTGAAGCTTTCTTT.

This chain connects TRBV4-1 to TRBJ2-7, with 10 nucleotides matching TRBD2. After removal of 1 base from V and 4 bases from J, the junction contained 4 bases not matched to a gene. The CDR3 runs 15 residues. CDR1 is MGHRA and CDR2 is YSYEKL in the germline V gene. The CDR3 DNA is TGCGCCAGCAGCCAAGGAACTAGCGGGGCGTACGAGCAGTACGTC. It codes for CASSQGTSGAYEQYV.

The count of this clone is one. The chain joins TRBV19 to TRBJ2-3, with TRBD2 as a possible D gene (6 bases). Germline-derived CDR1 and CDR2 are LNHDA and SQIVND (reference sequence). This CDR3 spans 12 amino acids. V was trimmed by 5 bases and J by 5 bases, leaving 8 bases between them. CDR3 sequence reads: CASSQAGDTQYF. The CDR3 nucleotides are TGTGCCAGTAGTCAAGCGGGAGATACGCAGTATTTT.

CDR3 coding DNA: TGTGCCAGCAGCTACGGGGGCGGGAGGGATACGCAGTATTTT. Protein sequence: CASSYGGGRDTQYF. The V gene is TRBV13, the J gene TRBJ2-3, with 8 bases identical to TRBD2. The V and J ends lost 4 bases and 6 bases, in that order; junction bases with no gene match: 6. This CDR3 has 14 amino acids. CDR1 and CDR2 from the germline V gene are PRHDT and FYEKMQ (reference sequence).

The CDR3 nucleotides are TGTGCCACCAGTGATCCCCGGGGCGGGAGTAGGGACAATGAGCAGTTCTTC. Its protein product is CATSDPRGGSRDNEQFF. The V and J genes are TRBV24-1 and TRBJ2-1; 7 positions agree with TRBD2. Germline trimming cut 3 bases from V and 5 bases from J; bases unmatched to any gene: 12. Germline V gene lookup returns CDR1 KGHDR and CDR2 SFDVKD. This CDR3 spans 17 amino acids.

The V and J genes are TRBV7-3 and TRBJ1-5; D is uncertain. CDR3 size: 12 residues. V lost 4 bases to trimming and J lost 2 bases, with 3 bases between them. Per the germline V gene, CDR1 is SGHTA and CDR2 is FQGTGA. Written as DNA, the CDR3 is TGTGCCAGCAGCTCCCGCAATCAGCCCCAGCATTTT. Its translation is CASSSRNQPQHF.